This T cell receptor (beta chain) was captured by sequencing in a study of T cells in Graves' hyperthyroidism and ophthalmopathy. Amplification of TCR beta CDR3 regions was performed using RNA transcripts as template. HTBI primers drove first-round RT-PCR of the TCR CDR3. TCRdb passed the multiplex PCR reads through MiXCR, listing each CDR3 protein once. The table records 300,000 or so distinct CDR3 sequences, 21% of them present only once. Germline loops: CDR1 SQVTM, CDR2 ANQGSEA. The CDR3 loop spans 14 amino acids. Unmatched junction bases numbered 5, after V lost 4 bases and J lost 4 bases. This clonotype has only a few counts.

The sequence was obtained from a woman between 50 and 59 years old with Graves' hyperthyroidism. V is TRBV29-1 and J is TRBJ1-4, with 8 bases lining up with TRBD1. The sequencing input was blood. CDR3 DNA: TGCAGCGTTGCTCAGGGGGCTGGTAATGAAAAACTGTTTTTT. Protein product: CSVAQGAGNEKLFF.